The 27 T cell receptor beta chains given below trace back to one sample, sequenced in a study of patients and donors after allogeneic stem cell transplantation. MiXCR, run by TCRdb on the RT-PCR reads, gives a single entry per CDR3 protein. Here the sample spans approximately 150,000 distinct CDR3 sequences, approximately 24% being singletons. The sequenced sample consisted of blood, either unsorted or a sorted T cell fraction (not recorded which). These receptors originate from a human donor who was either an allogeneic HSCT recipient or a stem cell or donor lymphocyte infusion donor (not recorded which). It is not recorded whose cells these are; they may come from a transplant donor.

The genes are TRBV6-5 and TRBJ2-5; the D is unclear. The V gene's germline CDR1 is MNHEY and CDR2 SVGAGI. CDR3 size: 16 residues. Trimming removed 1 base at V and 2 bases at J, with 14 bases between. As DNA, the CDR3 is TGTGCCAGCAGTTACTACGAGTCGAACGCTCAAGAGACCCAGTACTTC. This gives the protein CASSYYESNAQETQYF.

This clonotype has just a few counts. V is TRBV12-3 or TRBV12-4 and J is TRBJ2-7, with 10 bases that match TRBD1. CDR3 length equals 14 residues. The V and J ends lost 3 bases and 2 bases, in that order; junction bases with no gene match: 1. The CDR3 sequence is CASSLGQGPYEQYF. The CDR3 DNA sequence: TGTGCCAGCAGTTTGGGACAGGGGCCCTACGAGCAGTACTTC.

The CDR3 loop reads CASSLAYRGRYNEQFF. The CDR3 DNA sequence: TGTGCCAGCAGCTTAGCGTACAGGGGCCGCTACAATGAGCAGTTCTTC. The gene calls are TRBV7-8 and TRBJ2-1, with 7 positions matching TRBD1. J gave up 3 bases and V 0 bases, and 5 bases lay outside the gene matches. Per germline, CDR1 SGHVS and CDR2 FQNEAQ. This CDR3 is built from 16 residues.

The chain carries TRBV4-2 and TRBJ1-1; D not resolved. V lost 2 bases to trimming and J lost 1 base, with 2 bases between them. The CDR3 has 12 residues. Per germline, CDR1 LGHNA and CDR2 YNFKEQ. CDR3 protein: CASSQQNTEAFF. DNA for the CDR3: TGTGCCAGCAGCCAACAGAACACTGAAGCTTTCTTT.

The table lists this clonotype with a few counts. The V gene is TRBV5-1, the J gene TRBJ1-1, with D unresolved. Trimming shortened V by 0 bases and J by 1 base, and 4 bases separated the two germline ends. CDR3 length: 13 amino acids. The germline gives CDR1 SGHRS, CDR2 YFSETQ. The CDR3 protein is CASSLDSNTEAFF. For the CDR3, the DNA is TGCGCCAGCAGCTTGGACTCGAACACTGAAGCTTTCTTT.

The chain links TRBV5-1 to TRBJ2-1; 8 nucleotides match TRBD2. The CDR3 has 16 amino acids. Germline CDR1 and CDR2: SGHRS and YFSETQ. V lost 0 bases and J lost 8; bases outside the gene matches: 10. For the CDR3, the DNA is TGCGCCAGCAGCTTGGGTTCTAGCGGGCTGTGGGATGAGCAGTTCTTC. It is translated as CASSLGSSGLWDEQFF.

The chain couples TRBV7-2 to TRBJ2-6; D is unclear. Germline lookup yields CDR1 SGHTA and CDR2 FQGNSA. CDR3 length: 14 residues. Trimming removed 5 bases at V and 6 bases at J, with 11 bases between. CDR3 protein: CASSQGDLANVLTF. As DNA, the CDR3 is TGTGCCAGCAGCCAAGGCGACTTGGCCAACGTCCTGACTTTC.

This clonotype was found a few times. The genes are TRBV27 and TRBJ2-5, with a possible D match to TRBD1 (5 bases). The CDR3 sequence is 19 residues long. Germline CDR1 reads MNHEY; CDR2 reads SMNVEV (reference sequence). V lost 0 bases and J lost 4, with 24 bases in between. CDR3 bases: TGTGCCAGCAGTTTATCGCCAGGGTTAGGGTCTCATCGTGGAGAGACCCAGTACTTC. This gives the protein CASSLSPGLGSHRGETQYF.

The rearrangement joins TRBV6-5 to TRBJ2-2; the D is unclear. V lost 6 bases and J 2 bases, leaving 7 bases between the germline ends. The CDR3 is made up of 13 amino acids. CDR1 MNHEY and CDR2 SVGAGI come from the germline V gene. As DNA, the CDR3 is TGTGCCAGCAGGAACAGTAACACCGGGGAGCTGTTTTTT. Protein: CASRNSNTGELFF.

The chain employs TRBV5-1 and TRBJ2-2, with D uncertain. The germline CDR1 and CDR2 sequences are SGHRS and YFSETQ. V was trimmed by 4 bases and J by 1 base, leaving 8 bases between them. The CDR3 sequence is 14 residues long. The CDR3 sequence is CASSPGRNTGELFF. CDR3 nucleotides: TGCGCCAGCAGCCCTGGACGGAACACCGGGGAGCTGTTTTTT.

This clonotype was counted between two and nine times. The chain couples TRBV5-1 to TRBJ1-1; a possible D gene is TRBD1 (6 bases). This CDR3 region has 14 residues. V gave up 1 base and J gave up 4 bases, with 11 bases separating them. Germline V gene lookup returns CDR1 SGHRS and CDR2 YFSETQ. The chain's CDR3 is CASSLLRGSTEAFF. The CDR3 nucleotides are TGCGCCAGCAGCTTGCTTAGGGGGAGCACTGAAGCTTTCTTT.

This chain uses TRBV27 with TRBJ2-1; D uncertain. Germline V CDR1 and CDR2: MNHEY, SMNVEV (reference sequence). With 5 bases removed from V and 8 bases from J, the gap between germline ends came to 16 bases. The CDR3 contains 14 residues. The CDR3: CASSLWTESHEQFF. DNA of the CDR3: TGTGCCAGCAGTCTATGGACGGAATCCCATGAGCAGTTCTTC.

The chain recombines TRBV6-5 with TRBJ1-5, with TRBD1 identical over 10 bases. This CDR3 spans 15 amino acids. With V trimmed by 6 bases and J by 2 bases, 4 bases remained unmatched. Germline CDR1 is MNHEY and CDR2 is SVGAGI. CDR3 nucleotide sequence: TGTGCCAGCAGAAGACAGGGGGCTGGCAATCAGCCCCAGCATTTT. Its translation: CASRRQGAGNQPQHF.

The V and J genes are TRBV20-1 and TRBJ1-2, with D possibly being TRBD1 (5 bases). The germline CDR1 and CDR2 sequences are DFQATT and SNEGSKA (reference sequence). V was cut by 5 bases and J by 5 bases, with 12 bases left in between. The CDR3 covers 12 residues. The CDR3 spells CSADPGGYGYTF. Written as DNA, the CDR3 is TGCAGTGCTGACCCGGGGGGGTATGGCTACACCTTC.

The chain combines TRBV20-1 with TRBJ1-4; D gene ambiguous. This CDR3 is built from 13 residues. Per germline, CDR1 DFQATT and CDR2 SNEGSKA (reference sequence). V gave up 3 bases and J gave up 4 bases, with 9 bases separating them. The CDR3 is CSASSGSNEKLFF. The DNA for the CDR3 is TGCAGTGCTAGCTCCGGGAGTAATGAAAAACTGTTTTTT.

This chain links TRBV15 with TRBJ2-2, with TRBD1 as a possible D gene (6 bases). From germline, CDR1 is LNHNV and CDR2 YYDKDF (reference sequence). V was clipped by 4 bases and J by 5 bases, with 14 bases between them. The length of the CDR3 is 15 residues. CDR3 DNA sequence: TGTGCCACCAGCATAAGGCCTCAGGGGACCGGGGAGCTGTTTTTT. This codes for CATSIRPQGTGELFF.

The table lists this clonotype with many counts. The chain employs TRBV12-3 or TRBV12-4 and TRBJ1-1, with D perhaps TRBD1 (6 bases). Deletions cut 7 bases from V and 0 bases from J, with 15 bases between. The CDR3 is 15 residues long. The CDR3 DNA is TGTGCCAGCACCCCGGCGGACAGAATGAACACTGAAGCTTTCTTT. It translates to CASTPADRMNTEAFF.

This rearrangement joins TRBV2 to TRBJ2-5; D is uncertain. V lost 6 bases to trimming and J lost 5 bases, with 4 bases between them. The CDR3 is 10 residues long. Germline CDR1 is SNHLY and CDR2 is FYNNEI. CDR3 DNA: TGTGCCAGCAGATTGGAGACCCAGTACTTC. It specifies CASRLETQYF.

This clonotype was picked up a small number of times. J is TRBJ2-7 and V is TRBV5-1, with D perhaps matching TRBD1 or TRBD2 (5 bases each). Germline CDR1 SGHRS, CDR2 YFSETQ. This CDR3 is 16 amino acids long. V shed 4 bases and J shed 2 bases, with 19 bases lying between them. Here the CDR3 DNA reads TGCGCCAGCAGCCTGGAGGATGGACACGTTACCTACGAGCAGTACTTC. It is translated as CASSLEDGHVTYEQYF.

In this sample, this clonotype turned up a few times. The J gene is TRBJ1-1, the V gene TRBV5-1; D may be TRBD1 (6 bases). This CDR3 has 18 amino acids. Trimming stripped 0 bases from V and 1 base from J, with 19 bases between. Germline loops: CDR1 SGHRS, CDR2 YFSETQ. The CDR3 sequence: CASSLATGGGQWNTEAFF. The CDR3 nucleotides are TGCGCCAGCAGCTTGGCCACCGGCGGTGGACAGTGGAACACTGAAGCTTTCTTT.

The chain uses TRBV5-1 and TRBJ2-7; D unclear. The CDR3 sequence is 14 residues long. The V end was cut by 4 bases, the J end by 2 bases, with 13 bases between. CDR1 is SGHRS, CDR2 YFSETQ, per germline. The CDR3 here is CASSARPITYEQYF. CDR3 in DNA: TGCGCCAGCAGCGCCCGTCCCATTACCTACGAGCAGTACTTC. The full variable domain, in which reference TRBV5-1 and TRBJ2-7 provide the parts outside the CDR3, is KAGVTQTPRYLIKTRGQQVTLSCSPISGHRSVSWYQQTPGQGLQFLFEYFSETQRNKGNFPGRFSGRQFSNSRSEMNVSTLELGDSALYLCASSARPITYEQYFGPGTRLTVT.

In its sample, this clonotype was seen many times. The chain has TRBV7-2 and TRBJ1-6, with a possible D match to TRBD1 (5 bases). The CDR3 loop spans 13 amino acids. V dropped 6 bases and J dropped 5 bases, with 8 bases sitting between them. Per germline, CDR1 SGHTA and CDR2 FQGNSA. The CDR3 DNA follows: TGTGCCAGCAGTGCCAGGGATAATTCACCCCTCCACTTT. Its translation is CASSARDNSPLHF.

This clonotype was recorded many times. The CDR3 nucleotides are TGTGCCAGCAGCGCCTTCACGGGAAGTGGCACTGAAGCTTTCTTT. Amino acid sequence: CASSAFTGSGTEAFF. The chain links TRBV9 to TRBJ1-1; D not resolved. Germline CDR1 SGDLS, CDR2 YYNGEE. CDR3 length equals 15 residues. V was cut by 3 bases and J by 4 bases, with 16 bases left in between.

At least ten counts were recorded for this clonotype. The chain carries TRBV25-1 and TRBJ1-1; D not certain. Trimming took off 4 bases at V and 4 bases at J, with 10 bases between the two ends. The germline CDR1 and CDR2 sequences are MGHDK and SYGVNS. The CDR3 is made up of 13 amino acids. Here the CDR3 reads CASSVAMLTEAFF. The DNA of the CDR3 is TGTGCCAGCAGTGTGGCAATGCTCACTGAAGCTTTCTTT.

This clonotype was found a few times. The V and J genes are TRBV20-1 and TRBJ1-1; D may be TRBD1 (5 bases). The CDR3 has 12 residues. V was clipped by 6 bases and J by 1 base, with 9 bases between them. Germline CDR1 and CDR2: DFQATT and SNEGSKA (reference sequence). CDR3 residues: CSAPRGNTEAFF. The CDR3 DNA reads TGCAGTGCGCCGAGGGGGAACACTGAAGCTTTCTTT.

J is TRBJ2-1 and V is TRBV20-1; 9 nucleotides match TRBD1. The V gene's germline CDR1 is DFQATT and CDR2 SNEGSKA (reference sequence). Trimming took 5 bases from V and 3 from J; bases not matched to a gene: 5. This CDR3 is 14 amino acids long. The CDR3: CSAETGGLYNEQFF. The CDR3 nucleotides are TGCAGTGCTGAGACAGGGGGACTCTACAATGAGCAGTTCTTC.

CDR3 bases: TGTGCCAGCAGCTTAGCGCTAGGGTCAGCTTTCTTT. Translation gives CASSLALGSAFF. The V call is TRBV7-2, the J call TRBJ1-1; no clear D. CDR3 length: 12 amino acids. Germline CDR1 SGHTA, CDR2 FQGNSA. The germline V and J ends were trimmed by 0 bases and 10 bases, with 9 bases remaining between them.